These 2 T cell receptor beta chains were sequenced from one sample in a study of control samples from healthy donors and cancer patients. Profiled with immunoSEQ multiplex PCR; TCRdb holds only in-frame clones, not every one. Of under 70,000 clones listed, approximately 95% are singletons. Sequenced sample: blood. The receptor set was obtained from a young woman in good health.

The chain employs TRBV7-9 and TRBJ1-1; 9 bases map to TRBD1. The CDR3 runs 15 residues. J lost 0 bases, V lost 7 bases, and 6 bases had no gene match. Germline assignment: CDR1 SEHNR and CDR2 FQNEAQ (reference sequence). The CDR3 sequence: CASTQGQGMNTEAFF. Written as DNA, the CDR3 is TGTGCCAGCACCCAAGGACAGGGGATGAACACTGAAGCTTTCTTT.

The genes are TRBV19 and TRBJ1-1, with D possibly matching TRBD1 (5 bases). Per the germline V gene, CDR1 is LNHDA and CDR2 is SQIVND (reference sequence). Trimming pared 5 bases from V and 4 bases from J, leaving 11 bases between. The CDR3 is made up of 13 amino acids. CDR3 sequence reads: CASSYYGGTEAFF. The CDR3 DNA reads TGTGCCAGTAGTTATTATGGGGGCACTGAAGCTTTCTTT.